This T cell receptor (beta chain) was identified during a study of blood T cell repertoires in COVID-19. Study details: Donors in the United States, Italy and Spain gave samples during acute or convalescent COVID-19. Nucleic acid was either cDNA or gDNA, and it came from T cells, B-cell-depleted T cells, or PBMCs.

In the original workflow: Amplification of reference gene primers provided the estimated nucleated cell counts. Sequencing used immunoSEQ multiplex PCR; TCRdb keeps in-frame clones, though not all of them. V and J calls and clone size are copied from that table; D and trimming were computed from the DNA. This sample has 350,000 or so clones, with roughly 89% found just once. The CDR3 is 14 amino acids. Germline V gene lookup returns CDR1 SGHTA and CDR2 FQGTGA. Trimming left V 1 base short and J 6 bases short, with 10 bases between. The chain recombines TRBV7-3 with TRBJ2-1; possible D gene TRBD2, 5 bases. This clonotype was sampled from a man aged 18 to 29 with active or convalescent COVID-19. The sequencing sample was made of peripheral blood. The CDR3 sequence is CASSLIASPNEQFF. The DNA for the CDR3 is TGTGCCAGCAGCTTAATTGCTAGCCCCAATGAGCAGTTCTTC.